This is a list of T cell receptor delta chains from one sample in a study of γδ T cells in repeated Plasmodium falciparum infection. TCRdb redid the clone calls on the multiplex PCR reads with CATT. The sample includes some 51,000 delta-chain clones, about 2% of them seen just once. The sequenced sample consisted of gamma-delta T cells from blood. The receptors come from a pool of human donors (malaria-infected and uninfected, not separated). CDR3s include the opening cysteine and the closing phenylalanine or tryptophan. The D gene is left open where the match is weak. Size tells how often a clone was seen, or its class if it is expanded.

d_call	v_call	clone_size	j_call	cdr3_nt	cdr3_aa
TRDD3	TRDV1	many	TRDJ1	TGTGCTCTTGGGGAATCTCATCTTTCTCTTTACTGGGGGAACGATAAACTCATCTTT	CALGESHLSLYWGNDKLIF
.	TRDV1	many	TRDJ4	TGTGCTCTTGGGGAACTTTTCCCTCACCTCTTCCTTGGACTACTGGGTGGCGACAGACCCCTGATCTTT	CALGELFPHLFLGLLGGDRPLIF
.	TRDV3	few	TRDJ1	TGTGCCTCCCGGAAAAATAGCCTAAGAATTAGTAGTGGGGATAAACTAATCTTT	CASRKNSLRISSGDKLIF
.	TRDV3	medium-sized	TRDJ1	TGTGCCTCCGGGGACACCCGGGTCGATAAACTCATCTTT	CASGDTRVDKLIF
.	TRDV3	medium-sized	TRDJ1	TGTGCCTTTAAACGTACTGGGCGGTACACCGATAAACTCATCTTT	CAFKRTGRYTDKLIF
.	TRDV1	many	TRDJ1	TGTGCTCTTGGGGAACTCCCTCTTTCCTACGTGGGGGATCCTTACACCGATAAACTCATCTTT	CALGELPLSYVGDPYTDKLIF
TRDD3	TRDV1	medium-sized	TRDJ1	TGTGCTCTTGGGGAACGGACTTCCTACTTTTGGGGGATACGAAGGCATGTGGGGCGGACCGATAAACTCATCTTT	CALGERTSYFWGIRRHVGRTDKLIF
TRDD3	TRAV38-2/DV8	large	TRDJ1	TGTGCCTTCCAGGGGGATGGGGGATACGGTGGCACCGATAAACTCATCTTT	CAFQGDGGYGGTDKLIF
TRDD3	TRDV1	many	TRDJ1	TGTGCTCTTGGGGGGCCGGAACTGGGGCATCCGTACACCGATAAACTCATCTTT	CALGGPELGHPYTDKLIF
TRDD2	TRDV1	many	TRDJ1	TGTGCTCTTGGGGAACGGGGACCGGCCTTCCTACGTAAGGGGATGATGTACACCGATAAACTCATCTTT	CALGERGPAFLRKGMMYTDKLIF
TRDD3	TRDV1	many	TRDJ1	TGTGCTCTTGGGGAAACTCTCCCTTTTTCCTACGAGAGTCACTGGGGGATTCTCGTCAGGAAACTCATCTTT	CALGETLPFSYESHWGILVRKLIF